The 4 T cell receptor beta chains presented below share a single source sample, sequenced in a study of regulatory T cells in long-lasting Graves disease. Investigators prepared the TCR beta libraries by applying iRepertoire HTBI primers and Arm-PCR of CDR3 regions. TCRdb re-called the multiplex PCR reads with MiXCR, one entry per CDR3 protein. The sample lists 350,000 to 450,000 distinct CDR3 sequences, 14% to 15% seen once, with approximately 15% in the top ten. Described time point: newly diagnosed GD, antithyroid drugs for less than 3 months. Making the TCR library involved RNA that had been extracted from PBMCs. Another study also made use of these data, one on T cells in Graves' hyperthyroidism and ophthalmopathy.

The sequenced sample was peripheral blood mononuclear cells (PBMCs), obtained at new diagnosis, from a patient treated with antithyroid drugs. The source of these receptors is a woman in her twenties or thirties with Graves disease.

This chain connects TRBV10-3 to TRBJ1-2, with a possible D match to TRBD1 (6 bases). The germline gives CDR1 ENHRY, CDR2 SYGVKD. Trimming shortened V by 8 bases and J by 0 bases, and 10 bases separated the two germline ends. The CDR3 has 13 residues. CDR3 coding DNA: TGTGCCATCGGGACACCGCCTAACTATGGCTACACCTTC. Translated, it gives CAIGTPPNYGYTF.

This sequence joins TRBV20-1 and TRBJ2-5; D gene unclear. This CDR3 region has 11 residues. CDR1 is DFQATT, CDR2 SNEGSKA, per germline (reference sequence). Trimming removed 6 bases at V and 7 bases at J, with 12 bases between. CDR3 loop: CSAQDPRTQYF. As DNA, the CDR3 is TGCAGTGCGCAGGACCCTCGGACCCAGTACTTC.

This clonotype was observed a few times. The V call is TRBV7-8, the J call TRBJ2-7; 11 bases are shared with TRBD2. Looked up from germline, CDR1 is SGHVS and CDR2 is FQNEAQ. After removal of 3 bases from V and 2 bases from J, the junction contained 12 bases not matched to a gene. The CDR3 is made up of 18 amino acids. The CDR3 reads CASSFPRKIAGGTYEQYF. CDR3 DNA: TGTGCCAGCAGCTTCCCTAGGAAAATAGCGGGAGGGACCTACGAGCAGTACTTC.

A remark on this clonotype: As the CDR3 is not closed by the conserved phenylalanine or tryptophan, this likely results from a read error. The chain employs TRBV4-1 and TRBJ1-2; perhaps TRBD1 as D (6 bases). Trimming removed 5 bases at V and 8 bases at J, with 21 bases between. Germline V gives CDR1 MGHRA, CDR2 YSYEKL. The CDR3 sequence is 15 residues long. The CDR3 here is CASSLRTDQAGGYTL. The DNA for the CDR3 is TGCGCCAGCAGCTTACGGACAGATCAAGCGGGAGGCTACACCCTC.